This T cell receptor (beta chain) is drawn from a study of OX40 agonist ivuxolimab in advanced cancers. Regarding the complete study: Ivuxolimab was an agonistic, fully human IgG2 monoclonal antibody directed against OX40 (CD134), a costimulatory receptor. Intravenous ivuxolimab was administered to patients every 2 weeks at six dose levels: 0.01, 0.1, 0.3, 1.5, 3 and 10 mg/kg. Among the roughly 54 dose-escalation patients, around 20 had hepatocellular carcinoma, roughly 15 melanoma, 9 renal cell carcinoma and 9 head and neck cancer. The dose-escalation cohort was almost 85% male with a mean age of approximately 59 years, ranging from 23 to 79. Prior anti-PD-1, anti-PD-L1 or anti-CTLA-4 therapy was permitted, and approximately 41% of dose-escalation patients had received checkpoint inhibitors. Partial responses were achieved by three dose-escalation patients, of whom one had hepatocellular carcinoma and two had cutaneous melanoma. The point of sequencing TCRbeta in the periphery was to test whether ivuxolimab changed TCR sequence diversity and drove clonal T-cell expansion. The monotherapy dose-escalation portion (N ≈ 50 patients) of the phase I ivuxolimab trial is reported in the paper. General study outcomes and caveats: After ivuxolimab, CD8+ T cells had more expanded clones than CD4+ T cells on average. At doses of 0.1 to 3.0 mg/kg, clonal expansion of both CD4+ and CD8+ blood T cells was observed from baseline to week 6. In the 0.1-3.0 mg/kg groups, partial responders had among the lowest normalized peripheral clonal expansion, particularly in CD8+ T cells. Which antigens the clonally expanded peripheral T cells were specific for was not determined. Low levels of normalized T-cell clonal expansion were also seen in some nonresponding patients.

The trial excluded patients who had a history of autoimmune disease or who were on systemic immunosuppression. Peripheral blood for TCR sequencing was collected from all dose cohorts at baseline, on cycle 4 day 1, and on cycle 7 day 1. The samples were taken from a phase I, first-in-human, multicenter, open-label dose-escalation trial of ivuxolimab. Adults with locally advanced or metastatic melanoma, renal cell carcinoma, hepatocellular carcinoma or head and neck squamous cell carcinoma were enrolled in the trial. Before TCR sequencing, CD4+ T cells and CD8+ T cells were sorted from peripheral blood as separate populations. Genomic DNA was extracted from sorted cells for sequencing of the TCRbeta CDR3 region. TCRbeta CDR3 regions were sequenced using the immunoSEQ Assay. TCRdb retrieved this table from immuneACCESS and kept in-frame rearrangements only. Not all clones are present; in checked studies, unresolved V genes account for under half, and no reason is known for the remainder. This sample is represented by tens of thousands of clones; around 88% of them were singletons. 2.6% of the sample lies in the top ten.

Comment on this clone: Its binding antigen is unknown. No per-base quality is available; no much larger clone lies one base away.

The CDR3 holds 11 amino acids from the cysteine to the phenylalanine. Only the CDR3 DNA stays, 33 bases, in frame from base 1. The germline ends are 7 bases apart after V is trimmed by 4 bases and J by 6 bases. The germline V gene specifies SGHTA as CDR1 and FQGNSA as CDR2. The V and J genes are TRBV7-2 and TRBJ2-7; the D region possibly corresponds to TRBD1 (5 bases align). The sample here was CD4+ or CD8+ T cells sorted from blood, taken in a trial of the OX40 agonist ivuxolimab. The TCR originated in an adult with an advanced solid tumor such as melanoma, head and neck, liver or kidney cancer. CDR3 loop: CASSSQVEQYF. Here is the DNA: TGTGCCAGCAGCTCACAGGTCGAGCAGTACTTC.